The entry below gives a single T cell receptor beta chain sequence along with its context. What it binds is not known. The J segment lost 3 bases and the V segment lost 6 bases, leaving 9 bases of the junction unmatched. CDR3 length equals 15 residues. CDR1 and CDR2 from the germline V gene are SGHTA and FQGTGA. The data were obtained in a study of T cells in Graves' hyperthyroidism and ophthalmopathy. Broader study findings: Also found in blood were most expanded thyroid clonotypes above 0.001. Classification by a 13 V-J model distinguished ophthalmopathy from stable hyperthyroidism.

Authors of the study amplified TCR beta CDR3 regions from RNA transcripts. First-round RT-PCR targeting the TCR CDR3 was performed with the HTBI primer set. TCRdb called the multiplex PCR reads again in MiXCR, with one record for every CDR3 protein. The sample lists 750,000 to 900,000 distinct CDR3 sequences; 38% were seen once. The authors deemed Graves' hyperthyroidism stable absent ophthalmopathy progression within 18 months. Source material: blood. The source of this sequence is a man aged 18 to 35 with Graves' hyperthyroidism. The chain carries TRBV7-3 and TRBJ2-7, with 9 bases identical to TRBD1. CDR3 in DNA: TGTGCCAGCAGTTTCCCCTCGGGACAGGGCTACGAGCAGTACTTC. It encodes CASSFPSGQGYEQYF.